These 22 T cell receptor beta chains came from one sample sequenced in a study of patients and donors after allogeneic stem cell transplantation. One entry per CDR3 protein results from TCRdb running MiXCR on the RT-PCR reads. The table lists more than 150,000 distinct CDR3 sequences, roughly two fifths of them singletons. Sequences were obtained from blood, either unsorted or a sorted T cell fraction (not recorded which). The receptors derive from a human donor who was either an allogeneic HSCT recipient or a stem cell or donor lymphocyte infusion donor (not recorded which). It is not recorded whose cells these are; they may come from a transplant donor.

The chain carries TRBV29-1 and TRBJ1-1; D ambiguous. Germline CDR1 SQVTM, CDR2 ANQGSEA. Trimming took off 5 bases at V and 1 base at J, with 8 bases between the two ends. The CDR3 contains 12 residues. CDR3 loop: CSVSEGNTEAFF. DNA for the CDR3: TGCAGCGTTTCCGAAGGGAACACTGAAGCTTTCTTT.

This clonotype has more than one count but fewer than ten. The genes are TRBV7-8 and TRBJ1-3, with D unresolved. V lost 2 bases to trimming and J lost 0 bases, with 14 bases between them. Germline assignment: CDR1 SGHVS and CDR2 FQNEAQ. This CDR3 contains 17 residues. CDR3 protein: CASSLLFESSSGNTIYF. The DNA for the CDR3 is TGTGCCAGCAGCTTATTGTTTGAATCGAGCTCTGGAAACACCATATATTTT.

This rearrangement joins TRBV29-1 to TRBJ1-3, with D tentatively TRBD1 (5 bases). Trimming shortened V by 4 bases and J by 2 bases, and 9 bases separated the two germline ends. The CDR3 has 13 amino acids. Germline V gene lookup returns CDR1 SQVTM and CDR2 ANQGSEA. The CDR3 region is CSVGVGAGNTIYF. The CDR3 region has the DNA TGCAGCGTTGGGGTGGGGGCTGGAAACACCATATATTTT.

Concerning this clonotype itself: One junction end does not reproduce the germline sequence, and a read error may be involved. CDR3 sequence (DNA): TGTGCTAGCAGCTTAGATGCGTGGGGTTACAATGAGCAGTTCTTC. It yields the protein CASSLDAWGYNEQFF. This rearrangement joins TRBV7-7 to TRBJ2-1; D uncertain. The CDR3 loop spans 15 amino acids. CDR1 and CDR2 (germline): SSHAT, FNYEAQ (reference sequence). The full variable domain, in which reference TRBV7-7 and TRBJ2-1 provide the parts outside the CDR3, is GAGVSQSPRYKVTKRGQDVTLRCDPISSHATLYWYQQALGQGPEFLTYFNYEAQPDKSGLPSDRFSAERPEGSISTLTIQRTEQRDSAMYRCASSLDAWGYNEQFFGPGTRLTVL.

To note about this clonotype: Relative to the germline gene, one junction end is altered; a read error may explain this. The V gene is TRBV5-1, the J gene TRBJ1-2, with no clear D. CDR1 SGHRS and CDR2 YFSETQ come from the germline V gene. This CDR3 is built from 16 residues. The CDR3 region is CARSLDAGKTNYGYTF. The CDR3 bases are TGCGCCCGCAGCTTGGATGCTGGGAAAACTAACTATGGCTACACCTTC.

The gene calls are TRBV29-1 and TRBJ1-3; TRBD1 agrees at 8 bases. The CDR3 contains 12 residues. Germline V gene lookup returns CDR1 SQVTM and CDR2 ANQGSEA. V lost 7 bases, J lost 7 bases, and 6 bases stayed unmatched. Written as DNA, the CDR3 is TGCAGCGCGGACAGGGAGAGGAACACCATATATTTT. It specifies CSADRERNTIYF.

The chain employs TRBV6-5 and TRBJ2-1; D remains unclear. Germline CDR1 reads MNHEY; CDR2 reads SVGAGI. This CDR3 is built from 14 residues. Trimming removed 6 bases at V and 4 bases at J, with 13 bases between. The DNA for the CDR3 is TGTGCCAGCAGCCCCCTTGTGGGGTACAATGAGCAGTTCTTC. Its protein product is CASSPLVGYNEQFF.

The V call is TRBV5-6, the J call TRBJ1-1, with D hard to call. CDR1 is SGHDT, CDR2 YYEEEE, per germline. V was shortened by 6 bases and J by 0 bases, with 12 bases between the two germline ends. This CDR3 contains 14 residues. The CDR3 loop is CASTNGVVNTEAFF. As DNA, the CDR3 is TGTGCCAGCACCAACGGGGTTGTGAACACTGAAGCTTTCTTT.

The chain has TRBV29-1 and TRBJ1-1, with unresolved D. The length of the CDR3 is 10 residues. Looked up from germline, CDR1 is SQVTM and CDR2 is ANQGSEA. Trimming removed 7 bases from V and 6 bases from J, with 9 bases in between. The CDR3 bases are TGCAGCGCCCTGAATCCTGAAGCTTTCTTT. Its protein product is CSALNPEAFF.

The chain links TRBV4-3 to TRBJ2-1; either TRBD1 or TRBD2 may supply D (5 bases each). Germline V CDR1 and CDR2: LGHNA, YSLEER. Trimming stripped 4 bases from V and 10 bases from J, with 20 bases between. The CDR3 length is 15 residues. The DNA for the CDR3 is TGCGCCAGCAGCCCCAATAGGGGAGTAAGGTGGGAGCAGTTCTTC. This sequence encodes CASSPNRGVRWEQFF.

This clonotype was seen a few times. The chain has TRBV5-1 and TRBJ1-1, with D possibly matching TRBD1 (5 bases). The CDR3 is made up of 15 amino acids. The V end was cut by 3 bases, the J end by 3 bases, with 15 bases between. The V gene's germline CDR1 is SGHRS and CDR2 YFSETQ. For the CDR3, the DNA is TGCGCCAGCAGCTCTACCGTTGGAGGGGACACTGAAGCTTTCTTT. It translates to CASSSTVGGDTEAFF.

The V and J genes are TRBV12-3 or TRBV12-4 and TRBJ1-1, with 8 bases aligning to TRBD1. The V gene end was trimmed by 2 bases and the J gene end by 3 bases; junction bases not matched to a gene: 11. CDR3 length: 17 residues. The CDR3 nucleotides are TGTGCCAGCAGTTTATACCTGACAGGGGCTCTTGACACTGAAGCTTTCTTT. Protein sequence: CASSLYLTGALDTEAFF.

This chain links TRBV5-1 with TRBJ2-3, with no clear D. The length of the CDR3 is 12 residues. In germline, CDR1 is SGHRS, CDR2 YFSETQ. V was trimmed by 0 bases and J by 5 bases, leaving 4 bases between them. As DNA, the CDR3 is TGCGCCAGCAGCTTGGCCGTAGATACGCAGTATTTT. Translation: CASSLAVDTQYF.

This clonotype occurred a few times. The CDR3 bases are TGTGCCAGCAGTTACTCGATGTCCTATGGCTACACCTTC. Its translation is CASSYSMSYGYTF. The chain combines TRBV6-6 with TRBJ1-2, with D unresolved. V was clipped by 0 bases and J by 4 bases, with 6 bases between them. Germline CDR1 and CDR2: MNHNY and SVGAGI (reference sequence). The CDR3 length is 13 residues.

V usage is TRBV6-5 and J usage is TRBJ1-1, with D hard to call. Germline CDR1 is MNHEY and CDR2 is SVGAGI. This CDR3 has 12 residues. Trimming left V 8 bases short and J 10 bases short, with 17 bases between. The CDR3 is CASRTTGQTAFF. Here the CDR3 DNA reads TGTGCCAGCCGGACCACGGGCCAGACAGCTTTCTTT.

The chain employs TRBV3-1 and TRBJ2-1; possible D gene TRBD2, 6 bases. Trimming stripped 3 bases from V and 4 bases from J, with 13 bases between. Per the germline V gene, CDR1 is LGHDT and CDR2 is YNNKEL (reference sequence). This CDR3 has 15 residues. The CDR3 nucleotides are TGTGCCAGCAGCCAGATCGGGGGAGTATACAATGAGCAGTTCTTC. Amino acids: CASSQIGGVYNEQFF.

V and J are TRBV20-1 and TRBJ1-4; D call uncertain. The CDR3 contains 15 residues. CDR1 is DFQATT and CDR2 is SNEGSKA in the germline V gene (reference sequence). V dropped 6 bases and J dropped 3 bases, with 17 bases sitting between them. CDR3 loop: CSATTRKAANEKLFF. The CDR3 bases are TGCAGTGCGACCACGAGGAAGGCGGCTAATGAAAAACTGTTTTTT.

This clonotype was found a few times. J is TRBJ1-2 and V is TRBV9, with D maybe TRBD1 (6 bases). With 0 bases removed from V and 3 bases from J, the gap between germline ends came to 12 bases. The CDR3 runs 15 residues. Germline values: CDR1 SGDLS, CDR2 YYNGEE. CDR3 loop: CASSVDAGAYYGYTF. DNA of the CDR3: TGTGCCAGCAGCGTAGATGCAGGGGCGTACTATGGCTACACCTTC.

V gene TRBV7-8 combines with J gene TRBJ2-3; D is uncertain. Germline CDR1 SGHVS, CDR2 FQNEAQ. The CDR3 length is 17 residues. V dropped 0 bases and J dropped 2 bases, with 15 bases sitting between them. The CDR3 spells CASSLAPQVFSTDTQYF. CDR3 sequence (DNA): TGTGCCAGCAGCTTAGCGCCCCAGGTCTTTTCCACAGATACGCAGTATTTT.

The rearrangement uses TRBV2 and TRBJ2-1; 9 bases fit TRBD2. Germline CDR1 reads SNHLY; CDR2 reads FYNNEI. The CDR3 extends over 15 amino acids. V lost 5 bases to trimming and J lost 7 bases; unmatched junction nucleotides: 9. The CDR3 sequence: CASSPLTSGGNEQFF. Written as DNA, the CDR3 is TGTGCCAGCAGTCCCCTGACTAGCGGTGGGAATGAGCAGTTCTTC.

This chain joins TRBV7-2 and TRBJ2-3; a possible D gene is TRBD2 (5 bases). There are 15 residues in the CDR3. The germline V and J ends were trimmed by 4 bases and 5 bases, with 16 bases remaining between them. Germline V gene sequence: CDR1 SGHTA, CDR2 FQGNSA. Written as DNA, the CDR3 is TGTGCCAGCAGCTGGCCGGGGAGTGATGAAGATACGCAGTATTTT. Amino acids: CASSWPGSDEDTQYF.

In this sample, this clonotype turned up a few times. The chain joins TRBV10-3 to TRBJ2-5, with 8 bases lining up with TRBD2. The CDR3 length is 13 residues. The germline gives CDR1 ENHRY, CDR2 SYGVKD. With V trimmed by 2 bases and J by 4 bases, 0 bases remained unmatched. The DNA of the CDR3 is TGTGCCATCAGTGAGCTAGCGGGAGAGACCCAGTACTTC. This codes for CAISELAGETQYF.